The 4 T cell receptor beta chains below were found in one sample sequenced in a study of T cells after yellow fever vaccination. TCRdb independently ran MiXCR on the 5' RACE reads; one entry per CDR3 protein. This table has approximately 300,000 distinct CDR3 sequences, roughly 10% appearing once. Here the sequenced sample was CD4+ T cells sorted from PBMCs, taken 45 days after the yellow fever booster vaccination. These receptors were taken from a man aged 18 to 29 who received the YFV17D yellow fever vaccine.

V usage is TRBV6-4 and J usage is TRBJ1-6, with D uncertain. The CDR3 totals 14 residues. Germline assignment: CDR1 MRHNA and CDR2 SNTAGT. Trimming stripped 3 bases from V and 10 bases from J, with 13 bases between. The CDR3 loop reads CASSDSRTGSPLHF. The DNA for the CDR3 is TGTGCCAGCAGTGATTCCCGGACGGGGTCACCCCTCCACTTT.

This clonotype was counted at least ten times. The rearrangement links TRBV12-3 or TRBV12-4 to TRBJ2-2; D is unclear. The length of the CDR3 is 14 residues. Trimming removed 1 base from V and 1 base from J, with 4 bases in between. DNA for the CDR3: TGTGCCAGCAGTTTAGGCCGGAACACCGGGGAGCTGTTTTTT. This sequence encodes CASSLGRNTGELFF.

This clonotype was counted between two and nine times. The CDR3 DNA follows: TGTGCCAGCAGCCGTACCTGGCGGGACTACAATGAGCAGTTCTTC. Amino acids: CASSRTWRDYNEQFF. The rearrangement links TRBV11-2 to TRBJ2-1, with D perhaps matching TRBD2 (6 bases). The CDR3 runs 15 residues. Trimming cost V 5 bases and J 3 bases, with 14 bases left between them. Germline CDR1 SGHAT, CDR2 FQNNGV.

V gene TRBV5-1 combines with J gene TRBJ2-3; D tentatively reads TRBD1 or TRBD2 (6 bases each). V was clipped by 3 bases and J by 1 base, with 18 bases between them. The CDR3 covers 17 residues. Per germline, CDR1 SGHRS and CDR2 YFSETQ. CDR3: CASSSLQGGVGTDTQYF. In DNA form, the CDR3 reads TGCGCCAGCAGCTCCTTACAGGGCGGGGTGGGCACAGATACGCAGTATTTT.